The 25 T cell receptor beta chains listed next were all sequenced from one sample in a study of blood T cell repertoires in COVID-19. Here immunoSEQ multiplex PCR was the method, and the copy in TCRdb shows in-frame clones only, minus some. The repertoire holds under 200,000 clones, with more than 75% as singletons. Sequencing was done on a sample of PBMCs or T cells enriched from blood (not recorded which). The receptors were sampled from a woman between 50 and 59 years old who had recovered from COVID-19.

The chain is built from TRBV5-1 and TRBJ2-3; TRBD2 matches 12 bases. Trimming took 7 bases from V and 6 from J; bases not matched to a gene: 6. The length of the CDR3 is 14 residues. Germline-derived CDR1 and CDR2 are SGHRS and YFSETQ. The CDR3, as DNA: TGCGCCAGCGAGCTAGCGGGGGGGAAGGATACGCAGTATTTT. Translated: CASELAGGKDTQYF.

The chain combines TRBV30 with TRBJ2-1, with 11 bases matching TRBD1. The CDR3 runs 15 residues. Trimming took 3 bases from V and 6 from J; bases not matched to a gene: 7. Germline-derived CDR1 and CDR2 are GTSNPN and SVGIG (reference sequence). CDR3 in amino acids: CAWSHLGTGGNEQFF. The CDR3, as DNA: TGTGCCTGGAGCCATCTAGGGACAGGGGGCAATGAGCAGTTCTTC. Variable domain in full (rest from reference TRBV30 and TRBJ2-1): SQTIHQWPATLVQPVGSPLSLECTVEGTSNPNLYWYRQAAGRGLQLLFYSVGIGQISSEVPQNLSASRPQDRQFILSSKKLLLSDSGFYLCAWSHLGTGGNEQFFGPGTRLTVL.

The gene calls are TRBV6-5 and TRBJ1-2, with D possibly TRBD1 on 5 matching bases. Germline V CDR1 and CDR2: MNHEY, SVGAGI. The CDR3 totals 14 residues. Trimming removed 4 bases at V and 6 bases at J, with 15 bases between. The CDR3 reads CASSLAGTAHGYTF. CDR3 in DNA: TGTGCCAGCAGTTTGGCCGGGACTGCCCATGGCTACACCTTC.

The V gene is TRBV9, the J gene TRBJ1-5; TRBD1 matches 8 bases. Losses at the gene ends were 3 bases for V and 5 bases for J; bases not matched to a gene: 7. The CDR3 length is 15 residues. Germline CDR1 SGDLS, CDR2 YYNGEE. The CDR3 here is CASSATGVSYQPQHF. The CDR3 DNA reads TGTGCCAGCAGCGCGACAGGGGTCTCCTATCAGCCCCAGCATTTT.

The J gene is TRBJ1-2, the V gene TRBV5-1, with 7 positions matching TRBD1. CDR3 size: 16 residues. V was clipped by 5 bases and J by 8 bases; unmatched bases: 18. The germline CDR1 and CDR2 sequences are SGHRS and YFSETQ. The CDR3 reads CASSPGTARPPGGYTF. Here the CDR3 DNA reads TGCGCCAGCAGTCCCGGGACAGCCAGACCGCCAGGCGGCTACACCTTC.

The chain couples TRBV5-1 to TRBJ1-1; TRBD1 aligns across 9 bases. Germline assignment: CDR1 SGHRS and CDR2 YFSETQ. This CDR3 has 17 amino acids. V trimming: 0 bases; J trimming: 9 bases; junction bases outside the gene matches: 15. CDR3 amino acids: CASSLVSPGQGTAKAFF. The CDR3 DNA reads as TGCGCCAGCAGCTTGGTCTCCCCGGGACAGGGTACCGCGAAAGCTTTCTTT.

The rearrangement joins TRBV2 to TRBJ1-5, with D tentatively TRBD1 (6 bases). CDR3 length equals 14 residues. Trimming cost V 10 bases and J 2 bases, with 15 bases left between them. Germline V lookup: CDR1 SNHLY, CDR2 FYNNEI. CDR3 sequence (DNA): TGTGCCACTAAACAGGGCAGGGGCAATCAGCCCCAGCATTTT. This sequence encodes CATKQGRGNQPQHF.

This chain connects TRBV19 to TRBJ1-2; D is ambiguous. With 5 bases removed from V and 2 bases from J, the gap between germline ends came to 3 bases. Per germline, CDR1 LNHDA and CDR2 SQIVND (reference sequence). CDR3 length: 11 amino acids. CDR3 sequence reads: CASSRNYGYTF. CDR3 DNA: TGTGCCAGTAGTCGGAACTATGGCTACACCTTC.

V and J are TRBV14 and TRBJ2-6; D possibly corresponds to TRBD2 (5 bases). Germline CDR1 is SGHDN and CDR2 is FVKESK. V lost 0 bases to trimming and J lost 0 bases, with 18 bases between them. The CDR3 extends over 20 amino acids. In nucleotides, the CDR3 is TGTGCCAGCAGCCAAGAAGGAGGCCATGGATTCTACTCTGGGGCCAACGTCCTGACTTTC. Translated, it gives CASSQEGGHGFYSGANVLTF.

The chain combines TRBV19 with TRBJ1-5; possible D gene TRBD1, 5 bases. The CDR3 consists of 16 residues. The germline V and J ends were trimmed by 4 bases and 4 bases, with 17 bases remaining between them. Germline V lookup: CDR1 LNHDA, CDR2 SQIVND (reference sequence). This chain's CDR3 is CASSTYPPGGNQPQHF. DNA of the CDR3: TGTGCCAGTAGTACATACCCCCCGGGGGGGAATCAGCCCCAGCATTTT.

This rearrangement joins TRBV7-8 to TRBJ2-3; 7 nucleotides align to TRBD2. The CDR3 is 14 amino acids. CDR1 SGHVS and CDR2 FQNEAQ come from the germline V gene. J lost 4 bases, V lost 2 bases, and 3 bases had no gene match. The DNA of the CDR3 is TGTGCCAGCAGCTTACCGGGGGGTTCAGATACGCAGTATTTT. Translating gives CASSLPGGSDTQYF.

The rearrangement uses TRBV7-8 and TRBJ2-2; the D is unclear. The CDR3 has 13 residues. Trimming took 2 bases from V and 5 from J, leaving 6 bases between them. The V gene's germline CDR1 is SGHVS and CDR2 FQNEAQ. This CDR3 is CASSLLRTGELFF. The CDR3 region has the DNA TGTGCCAGCAGCTTATTGAGGACCGGGGAGCTGTTTTTT. Using reference TRBV7-8 and TRBJ2-2 for the parts outside the CDR3, the full variable domain is GAGVSQSPRYKVAKRGQDVALRCDPISGHVSLFWYQQALGQGPEFLTYFQNEAQLDKSGLPSDRFFAERPEGSVSTLKIQRTQQEDSAVYLCASSLLRTGELFFGEGSRLTVL.

The V and J genes are TRBV6-5 and TRBJ1-1; tentative D call: TRBD1 (6 bases). CDR1 is MNHEY, CDR2 SVGAGI, per germline. The V end was cut by 7 bases, the J end by 4 bases, with 16 bases between. The CDR3 loop spans 14 amino acids. DNA for the CDR3: TGTGCCAGCAAACCGGGGGGCAGGGCCACTGAAGCTTTCTTT. As protein: CASKPGGRATEAFF.

The CDR3 sequence: CASSQRHGPSGGNEQFF. The DNA of the CDR3 is TGTGCCAGCAGCCAAAGGCACGGCCCTAGCGGGGGAAATGAGCAGTTCTTC. The chain combines TRBV4-2 with TRBJ2-1, with 10 bases that match TRBD2. Looked up from germline, CDR1 is LGHNA and CDR2 is YNFKEQ. CDR3 length equals 17 residues. V shed 2 bases, J shed 7 bases, and the junction held 11 bases outside the gene matches.

This chain connects TRBV7-9 to TRBJ1-6; no clear D. CDR3 length: 17 amino acids. Trimming pared 5 bases from V and 6 bases from J, leaving 20 bases between. CDR1 is SEHNR and CDR2 is FQNEAQ in the germline V gene (reference sequence). In DNA form, the CDR3 reads TGTGCCAGCAGCCCCGGGAGGGAACGTCGCGCTAATTCACCCCTCCACTTT. Translating it yields CASSPGRERRANSPLHF.

The chain couples TRBV6-5 to TRBJ1-2; unclear D gene. Trimming cost V 0 bases and J 4 bases, with 9 bases left between them. Germline V gene data show CDR1 as MNHEY and CDR2 as SVGAGI. The CDR3 consists of 14 residues. The CDR3 loop is CASSYSADSYGYTF. CDR3 nucleotide sequence: TGTGCCAGCAGTTACTCAGCGGATTCCTATGGCTACACCTTC.

V is TRBV4-3 and J is TRBJ2-5; 8 bases line up with TRBD1. The J segment lost 6 bases and the V segment lost 3 bases, leaving 9 bases of the junction unmatched. Germline CDR1 is LGHNA and CDR2 is YSLEER. The CDR3 covers 15 residues. The CDR3: CASSQVIQGGQTQYF. DNA of the CDR3: TGCGCCAGCAGCCAGGTGATACAGGGGGGACAGACCCAGTACTTC.

The chain uses TRBV12-3 or TRBV12-4 and TRBJ1-6; no clear D gene. The CDR3 has 12 amino acids. V was pared by 4 bases and J by 7 bases, with 5 bases between. The CDR3 protein is CASSSQNSPLHF. CDR3 bases: TGTGCCAGCAGTTCCCAGAATTCACCCCTCCACTTT.

The CDR3: CASSLAGGLMNTEAFF. The CDR3, as DNA: TGCGCCAGCAGCTTGGCCGGGGGACTTATGAACACTGAAGCTTTCTTT. The chain carries TRBV5-1 and TRBJ1-1; tentatively, D is TRBD1 (5 bases). Germline loops: CDR1 SGHRS, CDR2 YFSETQ. Trimming removed 0 bases from V and 0 bases from J, with 12 bases in between. The CDR3 totals 16 residues.

This chain joins TRBV4-2 and TRBJ1-5; the match to TRBD1 covers 8 bases. Per germline, CDR1 LGHNA and CDR2 YNFKEQ. V gave up 1 base and J gave up 4 bases; unmatched junction bases: 6. The CDR3 is 16 amino acids. CDR3 nucleotides: TGTGCCAGCAGCCAAGGAATTAGGGACAGGAATCAGCCCCAGCATTTT. Translation gives CASSQGIRDRNQPQHF.

This chain links TRBV5-1 with TRBJ1-1; D is undetermined. The CDR3 is 13 amino acids. Germline CDR1 reads SGHRS; CDR2 reads YFSETQ. Trimming removed 2 bases from V and 2 bases from J, with 7 bases in between. The chain's CDR3 is CASSFTANTEAFF. The DNA for the CDR3 is TGCGCCAGCAGCTTCACAGCAAACACTGAAGCTTTCTTT.

The chain couples TRBV15 to TRBJ2-5; D perhaps matches TRBD1 (6 bases). V was pared by 0 bases and J by 5 bases, with 19 bases between. The CDR3 extends over 17 amino acids. Germline CDR1 and CDR2: LNHNV and YYDKDF (reference sequence). The CDR3 bases are TGTGCCACCAGCAGAGATAGAACGACCCACAGGGCGGAGACCCAGTACTTC. It yields the protein CATSRDRTTHRAETQYF.

The chain uses TRBV4-3 and TRBJ1-2, with D possibly being TRBD1 (5 bases). Germline values: CDR1 LGHNA, CDR2 YSLEER. This CDR3 is built from 15 residues. V lost 0 bases and J lost 0, with 8 bases in between. The CDR3 region is CASSQDRATNYGYTF. The CDR3 DNA reads as TGCGCCAGCAGCCAAGACAGGGCCACTAACTATGGCTACACCTTC.

This clone was recorded only once. The chain has TRBV7-2 and TRBJ2-3; 7 bases fit TRBD1. Germline assignment: CDR1 SGHTA and CDR2 FQGNSA. The junction had 2 bases not matched to a gene; V was cut back by 8 bases and J by 0 bases. This CDR3 contains 13 residues. The CDR3 DNA reads as TGTGCCAGCCAGGGGGACAGCACAGATACGCAGTATTTT. Protein: CASQGDSTDTQYF.

V gene TRBV7-9 combines with J gene TRBJ2-7; TRBD2 aligns across 8 bases. CDR1 is SEHNR and CDR2 is FQNEAQ in the germline V gene (reference sequence). CDR3 size: 15 residues. V lost 3 bases and J lost 0; bases outside the gene matches: 4. This CDR3 reads CASSFGGGSSYEQYF. The CDR3 DNA reads as TGTGCCAGCAGCTTTGGCGGGGGGTCCTCCTACGAGCAGTACTTC.